One and the same sample provided the 18 T cell receptor beta chains below, sequenced in a study of lymphopenia after photon versus proton radiotherapy. TCRdb's table, derived via immunoSEQ multiplex PCR, lists solely in-frame clones and lacks some. The sample yields roughly 64,000 clones, about nine tenths seen once. Sequenced here: peripheral blood, sampled from a patient treated with proton-based radiotherapy. The receptors derive from an elderly man with esophageal cancer.

The CDR3 loop is CASSLATNYEQYF. CDR3 bases: TGCGCCAGCAGTCTGGCCACCAACTACGAGCAGTACTTC. V usage is TRBV4-1 and J usage is TRBJ2-7, with D unclear. The CDR3 sequence is 13 residues long. The germline CDR1 and CDR2 sequences are MGHRA and YSYEKL. V was pared by 6 bases and J by 3 bases, with 12 bases between.

This clone came up once. V is TRBV25-1 and J is TRBJ2-2; D might be TRBD2 (6 bases). Per the germline V gene, CDR1 is MGHDK and CDR2 is SYGVNS. Trimming removed 8 bases at V and 0 bases at J, with 16 bases between. The CDR3 spans 16 residues. CDR3 sequence reads: CASPRGSAANTGELFF. CDR3 nucleotide sequence: TGTGCCAGCCCCCGGGGGAGCGCCGCGAACACCGGGGAGCTGTTTTTT.

The rearrangement uses TRBV5-1 and TRBJ2-3; the D is unclear. The germline V gene encodes CDR1 SGHRS and CDR2 YFSETQ. The V end lost 0 bases, the J end lost 3 bases, and 5 bases lay between the germline ends. The CDR3 spans 13 residues. CDR3 protein: CASSLVPTDTQYF. CDR3 sequence (DNA): TGCGCCAGCAGCTTGGTTCCTACAGATACGCAGTATTTT.

V gene TRBV11-2 combines with J gene TRBJ2-3, with TRBD1 as a possible D gene (5 bases). This CDR3 is built from 16 residues. V was trimmed by 5 bases and J by 0 bases, leaving 15 bases between them. Germline V gene data show CDR1 as SGHAT and CDR2 as FQNNGV. In DNA, the CDR3 is TGTGCCAGCAGCACGCCCCAGGGCGTAAGCACAGATACGCAGTATTTT. It encodes CASSTPQGVSTDTQYF.

V is TRBV30 and J is TRBJ2-1; 9 bases are shared with TRBD2. The germline V gene encodes CDR1 GTSNPN and CDR2 SVGIG (reference sequence). The CDR3 is 19 amino acids. The V gene end was trimmed by 1 base and the J gene end by 4 bases; junction bases not matched to a gene: 17. The CDR3 sequence: CAWSADMGGRASRYNEQFF. CDR3 nucleotide sequence: TGTGCCTGGAGTGCCGATATGGGCGGGAGGGCCTCGAGGTACAATGAGCAGTTCTTC. Combining the CDR3 with reference TRBV30 and TRBJ2-1 gives the whole variable domain SQTIHQWPATLVQPVGSPLSLECTVEGTSNPNLYWYRQAAGRGLQLLFYSVGIGQISSEVPQNLSASRPQDRQFILSSKKLLLSDSGFYLCAWSADMGGRASRYNEQFFGPGTRLTVL.

This clone is a singleton in its sample. This chain links TRBV7-9 with TRBJ2-2, with D perhaps matching TRBD1 (6 bases). The CDR3 contains 16 residues. Deletions cut 1 base from V and 0 bases from J, with 9 bases between. CDR1 and CDR2 from the germline V gene are SEHNR and FQNEAQ (reference sequence). CDR3 nucleotide sequence: TGTGCCAGCAGCTTAGGGACAGCCGCGAACACCGGGGAGCTGTTTTTT. Translating it yields CASSLGTAANTGELFF.

V gene TRBV19 combines with J gene TRBJ1-1; a possible D gene is TRBD1 (6 bases). The germline V gene encodes CDR1 LNHDA and CDR2 SQIVND (reference sequence). The CDR3 consists of 13 residues. V shed 7 bases and J shed 4 bases, with 13 bases lying between them. CDR3 coding DNA: TGTGCCAGTAAGGGGGTATCGGGCACTGAAGCTTTCTTT. Translated, it gives CASKGVSGTEAFF.

The chain links TRBV7-2 to TRBJ2-3, with 7 bases fitting TRBD2. The germline V gene has CDR1 SGHTA and CDR2 FQGNSA. The J segment lost 2 bases and the V segment lost 1 base, leaving 6 bases of the junction unmatched. The length of the CDR3 is 16 residues. The CDR3 region has the DNA TGTGCCAGCAGCTTAGATGGGGGGGTTTACACAGATACGCAGTATTTT. Protein sequence: CASSLDGGVYTDTQYF.

The chain combines TRBV7-2 with TRBJ2-1; D ambiguous. This CDR3 is built from 13 residues. The V and J ends lost 5 bases and 4 bases respectively, with 9 bases between them. CDR1 is SGHTA and CDR2 is FQGNSA in the germline V gene. This CDR3 reads CASSTGAYNEQFF. CDR3 nucleotide sequence: TGTGCCAGCAGCACCGGAGCTTACAATGAGCAGTTCTTC.

The J gene is TRBJ2-4, the V gene TRBV5-1; 10 bases agree with TRBD1. After removal of 4 bases from V and 8 bases from J, the junction contained 9 bases not matched to a gene. Germline CDR1 SGHRS, CDR2 YFSETQ. The CDR3 has 15 residues. The CDR3 loop reads CASSPRQGAMDIQYF. CDR3 nucleotides: TGCGCCAGCAGCCCGCGACAGGGGGCGATGGACATTCAGTACTTC.

Regarding this clone: The same CDR3 also results from other DNA sequences found in this sample. The rearrangement joins TRBV18 to TRBJ1-5, with D maybe TRBD1 (6 bases). Germline CDR1 and CDR2: KGHSH and LQKENI. Trimming left V 6 bases short and J 1 base short, with 22 bases between. CDR3 length: 18 residues. CDR3 amino acids: CASSPGNRVEISNQPQHF. The CDR3 DNA reads as TGTGCCAGCTCGCCGGGGAACAGGGTTGAAATCAGCAATCAGCCCCAGCATTTT.

The CDR3, as DNA: TGTGCCACATCTCAGGGGGCGCAAACTGAAGCTTTCTTT. Protein sequence: CATSQGAQTEAFF. V is TRBV18 and J is TRBJ1-1, with TRBD1 identical over 8 bases. Trimming at V came to 10 bases and at J to 5 bases, leaving 9 bases not matched to a gene. Germline V gene sequence: CDR1 KGHSH, CDR2 LQKENI. The CDR3 runs to 13 residues.

The chain couples TRBV7-8 to TRBJ2-3, with TRBD2 as a possible D gene (6 bases). This CDR3 has 15 amino acids. V was pared by 5 bases and J by 8 bases, with 20 bases between. Germline V gives CDR1 SGHVS, CDR2 FQNEAQ. The CDR3 protein is CASSVGGLQAGTQYF. The CDR3 DNA follows: TGTGCCAGCAGCGTGGGGGGATTACAGGCTGGTACGCAGTATTTT.

The V gene is TRBV25-1, the J gene TRBJ2-7; 9 positions agree with TRBD2. The CDR3 consists of 14 residues. V lost 4 bases to trimming and J lost 9 bases; unmatched junction nucleotides: 10. CDR1 and CDR2 from the germline V gene are MGHDK and SYGVNS. The CDR3, as DNA: TGTGCCAGCAGTGGTAGCGGGAGTTTAAAACGGCAGTACTTC. Protein: CASSGSGSLKRQYF.

The J gene is TRBJ2-5, the V gene TRBV19, with TRBD1 as a possible D gene (6 bases). In germline, CDR1 is LNHDA, CDR2 SQIVND (reference sequence). Between the trimmed V and J ends, which lost 5 bases and 4 bases, there was a span of 20 bases. The CDR3 consists of 16 residues. This CDR3 is CASSAPRDTGGETQYF. The CDR3 nucleotides read TGTGCCAGTAGTGCACCCCGGGACACTGGGGGAGAGACCCAGTACTTC.

The chain uses TRBV4-2 and TRBJ1-1; D is perhaps TRBD1 (5 bases). From germline, CDR1 is LGHNA and CDR2 YNFKEQ. The CDR3 is 14 amino acids. V was cut by 1 base and J by 6 bases, with 12 bases left in between. The CDR3 region has the DNA TGTGCCAGCAGCCAAGCCCCTGGGGGGTCTGAAGCTTTCTTT. Its protein is CASSQAPGGSEAFF.

The chain combines TRBV5-8 with TRBJ2-3; D not certain. Germline CDR1 reads SGHTS; CDR2 reads YDEGEE. Trimming cost V 2 bases and J 1 base, with 14 bases left between them. This CDR3 comprises 16 residues. The CDR3 bases are TGTGCCAGCAGCTTTATAACAGCCGGTGGCACAGATACGCAGTATTTT. Translating it yields CASSFITAGGTDTQYF.

The genes are TRBV10-3 and TRBJ1-5; 7 positions agree with TRBD1. CDR3 length: 15 residues. The trim removed 6 bases at V and 2 bases at J, leaving 7 bases unmatched. Germline V gene sequence: CDR1 ENHRY, CDR2 SYGVKD. The CDR3 sequence: CAISKDREGNQPQHF. CDR3 coding DNA: TGTGCCATCAGCAAAGACAGGGAGGGCAATCAGCCCCAGCATTTT.